One and the same sample provided the 7 T cell receptor beta chains below, sequenced in a study of blood T cell repertoires in COVID-19. Libraries were prepared by immunoSEQ multiplex PCR; TCRdb keeps only in-frame clonotypes and omits some of them. The table records around 140,000 clones, around nine tenths of them present only once. Sequenced material: peripheral blood. The receptors shown here come from a man between 45 and 60 years old with active or convalescent COVID-19.

This clone was seen at least ten times. This chain connects TRBV19 to TRBJ1-5; D ambiguous. Germline V gives CDR1 LNHDA, CDR2 SQIVND (reference sequence). V gave up 3 bases and J gave up 2 bases, with 11 bases separating them. The CDR3 extends over 15 amino acids. This CDR3 reads CASSIREFGNQPQHF. CDR3 coding DNA: TGTGCCAGTAGTATCCGGGAGTTTGGCAATCAGCCCCAGCATTTT.

This sequence joins TRBV4-2 and TRBJ2-2, with a tentative D call TRBD2 (6 bases). Between the trimmed V and J ends, which lost 5 bases and 0 bases, there was a span of 16 bases. Germline V gene data show CDR1 as LGHNA and CDR2 as YNFKEQ. CDR3 size: 17 residues. CDR3 sequence: CASSSLAIKANTGELFF. For the CDR3, the DNA is TGTGCCAGCAGCTCCCTAGCGATTAAAGCGAACACCGGGGAGCTGTTTTTT.

The chain employs TRBV7-8 and TRBJ1-2; weak D call: TRBD1 (6 bases). Trimming left V 0 bases short and J 4 bases short, with 30 bases between. CDR1 is SGHVS and CDR2 is FQNEAQ in the germline V gene. CDR3 length: 21 amino acids. The CDR3 region has the DNA TGTGCCAGCAGCTTAGCTAGAGACCGGGACACCTTCCTCTATGCGGCCTATGGCTACACCTTC. Protein product: CASSLARDRDTFLYAAYGYTF.

The genes are TRBV6-5 and TRBJ1-1; 12 nucleotides agree with TRBD1. J lost 3 bases, V lost 5 bases, and 4 bases had no gene match. Looked up from germline, CDR1 is MNHEY and CDR2 is SVGAGI. The CDR3 runs to 15 residues. The CDR3, as DNA: TGTGCCAGCAGTAGGGACAGGGGGCAGGACACTGAAGCTTTCTTT. It is translated as CASSRDRGQDTEAFF.

The CDR3 spells CASSGGGLAGADTQYF. In nucleotides, the CDR3 is TGTGCCAGTAGTGGGGGCGGACTAGCGGGGGCAGATACGCAGTATTTT. This chain connects TRBV19 to TRBJ2-3; TRBD2 agrees at 13 bases. The germline V gene has CDR1 LNHDA and CDR2 SQIVND (reference sequence). There are 16 residues in the CDR3. The V and J ends lost 5 bases and 4 bases, in that order; junction bases with no gene match: 6.

The genes are TRBV9 and TRBJ2-7; D unresolved. Trimming cost V 4 bases and J 5 bases, with 19 bases left between them. Germline CDR1 SGDLS, CDR2 YYNGEE. The CDR3 runs 15 residues. The CDR3 reads CASSPRGALVDEQYF. For the CDR3, the DNA is TGTGCCAGCAGCCCCCGCGGAGCGTTAGTGGACGAGCAGTACTTC.

This clone was observed a single time. This chain connects TRBV29-1 to TRBJ1-4, with 10 nucleotides matching TRBD1. Germline V gene sequence: CDR1 SQVTM, CDR2 ANQGSEA. Trimming at V came to 6 bases and at J to 8 bases, leaving 3 bases not matched to a gene. This CDR3 comprises 12 residues. As DNA, the CDR3 is TGCAGCGTCGGACAGGGGGAAGAAAAACTGTTTTTT. This sequence encodes CSVGQGEEKLFF.